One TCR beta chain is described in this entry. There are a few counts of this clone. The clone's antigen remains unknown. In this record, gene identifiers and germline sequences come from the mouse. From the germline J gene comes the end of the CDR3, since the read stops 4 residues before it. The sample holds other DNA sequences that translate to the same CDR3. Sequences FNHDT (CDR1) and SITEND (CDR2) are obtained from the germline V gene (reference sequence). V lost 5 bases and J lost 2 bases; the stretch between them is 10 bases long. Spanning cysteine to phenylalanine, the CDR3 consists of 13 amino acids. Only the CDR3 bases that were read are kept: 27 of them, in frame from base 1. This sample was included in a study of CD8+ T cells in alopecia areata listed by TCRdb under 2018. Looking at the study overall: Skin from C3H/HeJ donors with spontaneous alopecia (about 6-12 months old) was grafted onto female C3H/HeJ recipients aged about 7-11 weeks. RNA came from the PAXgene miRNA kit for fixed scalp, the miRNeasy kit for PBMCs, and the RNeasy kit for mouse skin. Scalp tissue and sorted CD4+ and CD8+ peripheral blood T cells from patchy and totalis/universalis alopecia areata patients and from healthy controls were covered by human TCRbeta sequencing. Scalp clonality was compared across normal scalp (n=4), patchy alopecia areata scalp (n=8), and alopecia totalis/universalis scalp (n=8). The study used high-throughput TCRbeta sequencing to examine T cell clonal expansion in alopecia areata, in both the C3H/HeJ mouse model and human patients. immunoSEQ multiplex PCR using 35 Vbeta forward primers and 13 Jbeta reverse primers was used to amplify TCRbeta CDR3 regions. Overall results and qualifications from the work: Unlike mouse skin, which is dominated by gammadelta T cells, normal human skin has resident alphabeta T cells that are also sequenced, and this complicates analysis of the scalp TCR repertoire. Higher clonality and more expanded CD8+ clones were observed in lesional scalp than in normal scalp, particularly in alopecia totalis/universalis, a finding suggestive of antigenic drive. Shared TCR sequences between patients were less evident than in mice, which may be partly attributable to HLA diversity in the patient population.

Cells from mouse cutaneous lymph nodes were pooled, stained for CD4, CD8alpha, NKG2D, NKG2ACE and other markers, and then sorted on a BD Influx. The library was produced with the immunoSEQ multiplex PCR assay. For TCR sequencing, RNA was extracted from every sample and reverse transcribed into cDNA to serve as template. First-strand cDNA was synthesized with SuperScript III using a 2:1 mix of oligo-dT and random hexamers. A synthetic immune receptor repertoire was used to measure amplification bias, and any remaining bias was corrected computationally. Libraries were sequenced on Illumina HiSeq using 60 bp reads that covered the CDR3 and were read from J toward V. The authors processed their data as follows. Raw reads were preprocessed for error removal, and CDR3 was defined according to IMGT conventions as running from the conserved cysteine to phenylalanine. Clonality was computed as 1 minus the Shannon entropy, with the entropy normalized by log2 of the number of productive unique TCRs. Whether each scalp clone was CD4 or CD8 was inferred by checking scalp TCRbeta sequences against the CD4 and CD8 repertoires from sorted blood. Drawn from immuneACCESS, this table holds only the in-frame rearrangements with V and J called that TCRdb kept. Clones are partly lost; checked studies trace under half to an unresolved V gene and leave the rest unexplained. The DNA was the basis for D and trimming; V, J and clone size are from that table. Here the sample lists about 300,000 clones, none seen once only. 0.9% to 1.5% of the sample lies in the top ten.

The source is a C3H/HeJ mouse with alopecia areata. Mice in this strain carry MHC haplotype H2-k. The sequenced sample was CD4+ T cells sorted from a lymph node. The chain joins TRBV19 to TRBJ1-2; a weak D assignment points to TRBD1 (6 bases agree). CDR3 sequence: CASSRTGNSDYTF. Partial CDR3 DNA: TGTGCCAGCAGCCGTACAGGGAACTCC. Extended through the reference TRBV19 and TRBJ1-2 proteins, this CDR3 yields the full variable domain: GGIITQTPKFLIGQEGQKLTLKCQQNFNHDTMYWYRQDSGKGLRLIYYSITENDLQKGDLSEGYDASREKKSSFSLTVTSAQKNEMAVFLCASSRTGNSDYTFGSGTRLLVI.